This is a list of T cell receptor beta chains from one sample in a study of T cell responses to AZD1222 COVID-19 vaccine. Method: immunoSEQ multiplex PCR; TCRdb's copy keeps in-frame clones and lacks some. The sample carries over 65,000 clones, approximately 89% recorded once. Specimen: peripheral blood, collected 28 days after the second AZD1222 dose. The receptors derive from an adult who received the AZD1222 COVID-19 vaccine. CDR3s include the opening cysteine and the closing phenylalanine or tryptophan. Fields, in order: V gene, D gene, J gene, CDR3 protein. A D gene is named only where the DNA matches it firmly.

V gene: TRBV18
D gene: NA
J gene: TRBJ2-7
CDR3 protein: CASSQGARGEQYF

V gene: TRBV13
D gene: NA
J gene: TRBJ2-7
CDR3 protein: CASSLGDSSYEQYF

V gene: TRBV4-3
D gene: TRBD1
J gene: TRBJ1-3
CDR3 protein: CASSPFGTGPGNTIYF

V gene: TRBV10-3
D gene: TRBD2
J gene: TRBJ2-7
CDR3 protein: CAISGSGGTYEQYF

V gene: TRBV4-1
D gene: TRBD1
J gene: TRBJ1-3
CDR3 protein: CASSRTGVTAGNTIYF

V gene: TRBV4-1
D gene: NA
J gene: TRBJ2-1
CDR3 protein: CASSQNSVGPEFF

V gene: TRBV28
D gene: TRBD1
J gene: TRBJ2-1
CDR3 protein: CASSPRRQGNKQFF

V gene: TRBV5-6
D gene: NA
J gene: TRBJ1-2
CDR3 protein: CASSLGFTVNYGYTF

V gene: TRBV11-3
D gene: NA
J gene: TRBJ1-2
CDR3 protein: CASSTRQASTYGYTF

V gene: TRBV9
D gene: TRBD2
J gene: TRBJ2-5
CDR3 protein: CASSVGAGGPSETQYF

V gene: TRBV5-1
D gene: NA
J gene: TRBJ2-5
CDR3 protein: CASSLSTGQETQYF

V gene: TRBV11-2
D gene: NA
J gene: TRBJ1-5
CDR3 protein: CASSLDHNQPQHF

V gene: TRBV7-9
D gene: TRBD1
J gene: TRBJ1-4
CDR3 protein: CASSTDRFNEKLFF

V gene: TRBV19
D gene: NA
J gene: TRBJ1-2
CDR3 protein: CASSPAGRFYGYTF

V gene: TRBV6-5
D gene: NA
J gene: TRBJ2-7
CDR3 protein: CASTSSYEQYF

V gene: TRBV28
D gene: NA
J gene: TRBJ2-2
CDR3 protein: CASPLRRGKENTGELFF

V gene: TRBV29-1
D gene: TRBD1
J gene: TRBJ2-3
CDR3 protein: CSVDKGALTDTQYF

V gene: TRBV10-3
D gene: TRBD1
J gene: TRBJ2-7
CDR3 protein: CAEGQGPYEQYF

V gene: TRBV28
D gene: TRBD1
J gene: TRBJ1-2
CDR3 protein: CASSIDRGYGYTF

V gene: TRBV29-1
D gene: NA
J gene: TRBJ1-4
CDR3 protein: CSVELLTEENEKLFF

V gene: TRBV27
D gene: NA
J gene: TRBJ1-2
CDR3 protein: CASSLLSGSGYTF

V gene: TRBV6-5
D gene: NA
J gene: TRBJ1-5
CDR3 protein: CATRQTSNQPQHF

V gene: TRBV5-1
D gene: NA
J gene: TRBJ1-1
CDR3 protein: CASSLTAGGGTEAFF

V gene: TRBV5-1
D gene: TRBD2
J gene: TRBJ2-1
CDR3 protein: CASSPQTSGGYNEQFF

V gene: TRBV19
D gene: NA
J gene: TRBJ1-2
CDR3 protein: CASSIGGPSYGYTF

V gene: TRBV2
D gene: NA
J gene: TRBJ1-6
CDR3 protein: CASSSSSGSSPLHF

V gene: TRBV18
D gene: NA
J gene: TRBJ1-1
CDR3 protein: CASSPEVANTEAFF

V gene: TRBV2
D gene: NA
J gene: TRBJ2-6
CDR3 protein: CASRENSYSGANVLTF

V gene: TRBV6-1
D gene: NA
J gene: TRBJ2-5
CDR3 protein: CASSEATGYQETQYF

V gene: TRBV6-5
D gene: TRBD1
J gene: TRBJ2-7
CDR3 protein: CASSYGTGYYEQYF

V gene: TRBV7-8
D gene: NA
J gene: TRBJ2-2
CDR3 protein: CASSVHLTGFGGELFF

V gene: TRBV3-1/TRBV3-2
D gene: TRBD2
J gene: TRBJ2-5
CDR3 protein: CASSQDMVAGENQETQYF

V gene: TRBV10-3
D gene: TRBD1
J gene: TRBJ1-5
CDR3 protein: CAISESTGINQPQHF

V gene: TRBV9
D gene: NA
J gene: TRBJ2-3
CDR3 protein: CASSSWRLSDTQYF

V gene: TRBV2
D gene: NA
J gene: TRBJ2-3
CDR3 protein: CASSRLAGTDTQYF

V gene: TRBV11-2
D gene: TRBD2
J gene: TRBJ2-3
CDR3 protein: CASSWELAENTDTQYF

V gene: TRBV6-5
D gene: TRBD1
J gene: TRBJ1-2
CDR3 protein: CAARPATGINYGYTF

V gene: TRBV6-5
D gene: NA
J gene: TRBJ1-6
CDR3 protein: CASSYSGPYNSPLHF

V gene: TRBV27
D gene: TRBD1
J gene: TRBJ2-7
CDR3 protein: CASSPKTRQGFSYEQYF

V gene: TRBV18
D gene: TRBD2
J gene: TRBJ2-3
CDR3 protein: CASSPSTSGSTDTQYF

V gene: TRBV27
D gene: NA
J gene: TRBJ1-5
CDR3 protein: CASSFLGLEQPQHF

V gene: TRBV18
D gene: TRBD1
J gene: TRBJ1-2
CDR3 protein: CASSPLEDRLWYGYTF

V gene: TRBV11-2
D gene: NA
J gene: TRBJ2-3
CDR3 protein: CASSSPGQRGEDTQYF

V gene: TRBV9
D gene: NA
J gene: TRBJ1-2
CDR3 protein: CASSVSGTLIGGYTF

V gene: TRBV5-1
D gene: TRBD1
J gene: TRBJ2-5
CDR3 protein: CASSSGTGVGETQYF

V gene: TRBV27
D gene: TRBD1
J gene: TRBJ2-7
CDR3 protein: CASRTGWPPYEQYF